The rows below give T cell receptor beta chains drawn from one sample of a study of vaccination and CD4 T cells after COVID-19. TCRdb reprocessed the PCR reads via MiXCR and lists one record per CDR3 protein. The sample has more than 12,000 distinct CDR3 sequences, about 31% seen once; the top ten hold about 17%. These TCRs' antigens remain unknown. Sequencing was carried out using cultured CD4+ T cells from blood. These receptors all come from a human donor with COVID-19. The conserved cysteine and the conserved F or W are not part of the CDR3 here. The order of the fields is J gene, V gene, CDR3 protein.

TRBJ2-7,TRBV6-5,ASSYSGQGIYEQY
TRBJ1-4,TRBV6-1,ASSKPGTVKLF
TRBJ2-5,TRBV15,ATSRDPGETQY
TRBJ1-1,TRBV7-9,ASSLAPGQAF
TRBJ1-2,TRBV2,ASSGQSGRYGYT
TRBJ2-1,TRBV7-2,ASSPPSRLFYNEQF
TRBJ1-1,TRBV6-2/TRBV6-3,ASSYSDRGTEAF
TRBJ2-3,TRBV18,ASSNMARGRTDTQY
TRBJ1-5,TRBV12-3/TRBV12-4,ASRGGTGGEISNQPQH
TRBJ2-3,TRBV20-1,SAPRDPTDTQY
TRBJ2-5,TRBV4-1,ASSPWDSPDTQY
TRBJ1-1,TRBV6-4,ASEPQAGAEAF
TRBJ2-2,TRBV10-3,AIKVAANTGELF
TRBJ1-2,TRBV20-1,SAARDGGYGYT
TRBJ1-1,TRBV12-3/TRBV12-4,ASSLTLLLNREGNTEAF
TRBJ2-6,TRBV10-3,AIVGTAVSGANVLT
TRBJ2-7,TRBV4-2,ASSQDLAGGTVSYEQY
TRBJ1-2,TRBV7-2,ASGFDRDLNYGYT
TRBJ2-1,TRBV11-2,ASSPTRGGAGNEQF
TRBJ1-5,TRBV7-2,ASSSDRGQPQH
TRBJ2-1,TRBV20-1,SAEGTNEQF
TRBJ1-5,TRBV7-2,ASSLRQGRGYSNQPQH
TRBJ1-1,TRBV19,ASSPRGQGVGSDTEAF
TRBJ2-1,TRBV12-3/TRBV12-4,ATHRISYNEQF
TRBJ1-1,TRBV10-1,ASSESGLLTEAF
TRBJ2-3,TRBV12-3/TRBV12-4,ASSLAGFDRDTQY
TRBJ2-5,TRBV7-9,ASSLSGPKQGTQY